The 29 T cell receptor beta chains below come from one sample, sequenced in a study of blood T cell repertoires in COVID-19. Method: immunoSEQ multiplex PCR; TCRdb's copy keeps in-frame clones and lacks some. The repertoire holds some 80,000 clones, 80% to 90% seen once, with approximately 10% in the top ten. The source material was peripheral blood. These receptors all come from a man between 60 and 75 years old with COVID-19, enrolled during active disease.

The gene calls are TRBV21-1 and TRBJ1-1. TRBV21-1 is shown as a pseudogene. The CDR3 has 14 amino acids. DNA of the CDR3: TGTGCCAGCAGCAAAGGCGGAGGGGACACTGAAGCTTTCTTT. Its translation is CASSKGGGDTEAFF.

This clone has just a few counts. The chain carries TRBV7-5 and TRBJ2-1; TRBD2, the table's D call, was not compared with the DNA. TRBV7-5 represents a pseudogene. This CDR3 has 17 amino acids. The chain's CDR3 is CVRSSKRTSGTYNEQFF. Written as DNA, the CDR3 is TGTGTCAGAAGCTCCAAACGGACTAGCGGGACCTACAATGAGCAGTTCTTC.

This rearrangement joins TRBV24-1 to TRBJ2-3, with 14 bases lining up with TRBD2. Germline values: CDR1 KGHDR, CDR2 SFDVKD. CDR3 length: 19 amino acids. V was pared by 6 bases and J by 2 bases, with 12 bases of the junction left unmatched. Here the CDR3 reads CATSHADGLAGGLTDTQYF. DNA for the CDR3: TGTGCCACCAGTCACGCCGACGGACTAGCGGGGGGCCTCACAGATACGCAGTATTTT.

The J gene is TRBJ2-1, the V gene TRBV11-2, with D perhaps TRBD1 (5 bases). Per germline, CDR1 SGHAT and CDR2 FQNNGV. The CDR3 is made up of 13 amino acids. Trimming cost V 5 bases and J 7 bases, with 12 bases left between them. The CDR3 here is CASSRDRGNEQFF. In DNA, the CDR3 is TGTGCCAGCAGCCGCGATAGGGGAAATGAGCAGTTCTTC.

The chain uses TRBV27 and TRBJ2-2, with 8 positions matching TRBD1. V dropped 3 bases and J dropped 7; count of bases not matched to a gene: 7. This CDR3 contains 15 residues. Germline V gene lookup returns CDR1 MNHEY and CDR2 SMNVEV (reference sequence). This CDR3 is CASSFRGRVDGELFF. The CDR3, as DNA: TGTGCCAGCAGTTTCAGGGGGCGGGTGGACGGGGAGCTGTTTTTT.

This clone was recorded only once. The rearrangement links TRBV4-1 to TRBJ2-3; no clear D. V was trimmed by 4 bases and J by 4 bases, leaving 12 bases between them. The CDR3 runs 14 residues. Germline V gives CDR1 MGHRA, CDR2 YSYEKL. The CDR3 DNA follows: TGCGCCAGCAGCCCAGGAACGGCCTCAGATACGCAGTATTTT. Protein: CASSPGTASDTQYF.

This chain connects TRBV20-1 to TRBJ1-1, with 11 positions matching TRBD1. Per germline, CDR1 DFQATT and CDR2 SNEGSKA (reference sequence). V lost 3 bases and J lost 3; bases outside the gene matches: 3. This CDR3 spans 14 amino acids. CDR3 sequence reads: CSASRGQGDTEAFF. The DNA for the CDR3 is TGCAGTGCTAGTCGGGGACAGGGGGACACTGAAGCTTTCTTT.

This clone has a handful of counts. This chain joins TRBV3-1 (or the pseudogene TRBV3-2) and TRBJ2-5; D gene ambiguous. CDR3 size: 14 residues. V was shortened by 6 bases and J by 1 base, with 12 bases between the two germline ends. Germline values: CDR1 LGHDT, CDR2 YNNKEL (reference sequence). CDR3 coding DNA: TGTGCCAGCAGTCCTAGGTCGTCCCAAGAGACCCAGTACTTC. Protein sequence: CASSPRSSQETQYF.

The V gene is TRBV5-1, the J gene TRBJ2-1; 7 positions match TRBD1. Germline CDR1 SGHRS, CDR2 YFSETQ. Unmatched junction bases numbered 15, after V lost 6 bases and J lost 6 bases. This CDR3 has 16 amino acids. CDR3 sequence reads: CASKLIPGQTFNEQFF. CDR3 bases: TGCGCCAGCAAACTTATCCCGGGACAGACTTTCAATGAGCAGTTCTTC.

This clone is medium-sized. CDR3 coding DNA: TGTGCCAGCTCACCACCAGAACAGGGGGGAGATACGCAGTATTTT. Translation: CASSPPEQGGDTQYF. The gene calls are TRBV18 and TRBJ2-3; 8 bases are shared with TRBD1. This CDR3 region has 15 residues. Germline CDR1 and CDR2: KGHSH and LQKENI. J lost 5 bases, V lost 0 bases, and 4 bases had no gene match.

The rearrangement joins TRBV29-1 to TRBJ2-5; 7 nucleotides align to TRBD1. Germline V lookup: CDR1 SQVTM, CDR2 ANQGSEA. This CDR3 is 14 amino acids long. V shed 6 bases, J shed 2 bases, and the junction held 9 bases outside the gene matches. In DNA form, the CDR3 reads TGCAGCGTATCCGGGACAGCACTTCAAGAGACCCAGTACTTC. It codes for CSVSGTALQETQYF.

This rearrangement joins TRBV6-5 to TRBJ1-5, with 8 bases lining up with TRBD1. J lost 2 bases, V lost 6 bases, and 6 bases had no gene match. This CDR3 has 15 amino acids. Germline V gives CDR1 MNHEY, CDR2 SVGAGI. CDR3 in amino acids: CASRDRGMGNQPQHF. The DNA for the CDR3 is TGTGCCAGCAGAGACAGGGGTATGGGCAATCAGCCCCAGCATTTT.

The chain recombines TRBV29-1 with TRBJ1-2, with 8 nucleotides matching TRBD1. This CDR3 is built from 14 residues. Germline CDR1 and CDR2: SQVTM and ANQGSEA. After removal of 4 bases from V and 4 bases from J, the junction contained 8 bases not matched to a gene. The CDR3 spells CSVGTGSQPYGYTF. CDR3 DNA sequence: TGCAGCGTTGGGACAGGGAGCCAACCCTATGGCTACACCTTC.

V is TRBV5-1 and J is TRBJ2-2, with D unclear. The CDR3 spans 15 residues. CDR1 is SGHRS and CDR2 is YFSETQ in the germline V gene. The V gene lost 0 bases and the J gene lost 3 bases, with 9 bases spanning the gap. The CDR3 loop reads CASSLVSSYTGELFF. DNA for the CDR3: TGCGCCAGCAGCTTGGTTTCCAGTTACACCGGGGAGCTGTTTTTT. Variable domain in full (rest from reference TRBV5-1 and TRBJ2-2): KAGVTQTPRYLIKTRGQQVTLSCSPISGHRSVSWYQQTPGQGLQFLFEYFSETQRNKGNFPGRFSGRQFSNSRSEMNVSTLELGDSALYLCASSLVSSYTGELFFGEGSRLTVL.

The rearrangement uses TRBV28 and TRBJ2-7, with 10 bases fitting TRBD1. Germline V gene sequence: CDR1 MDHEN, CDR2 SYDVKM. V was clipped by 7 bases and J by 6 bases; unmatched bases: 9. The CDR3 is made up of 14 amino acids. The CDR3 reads CASILNRDRGEQYF. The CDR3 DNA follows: TGTGCCAGCATCCTGAACCGGGACAGGGGCGAGCAGTACTTC.

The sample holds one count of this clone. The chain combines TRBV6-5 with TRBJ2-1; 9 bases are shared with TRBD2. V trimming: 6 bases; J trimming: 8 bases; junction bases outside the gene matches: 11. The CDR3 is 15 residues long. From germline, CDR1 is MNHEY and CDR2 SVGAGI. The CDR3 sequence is CASRGTSGLPHEQFF. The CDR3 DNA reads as TGTGCCAGCAGAGGTACTAGCGGGCTTCCCCATGAGCAGTTCTTC.

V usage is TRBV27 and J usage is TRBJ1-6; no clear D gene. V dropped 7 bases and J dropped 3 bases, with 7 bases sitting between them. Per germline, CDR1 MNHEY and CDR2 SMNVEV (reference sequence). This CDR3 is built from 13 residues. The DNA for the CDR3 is TGTGCCAGCAAGGAGTACTATAATTCACCCCTCCACTTT. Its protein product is CASKEYYNSPLHF.

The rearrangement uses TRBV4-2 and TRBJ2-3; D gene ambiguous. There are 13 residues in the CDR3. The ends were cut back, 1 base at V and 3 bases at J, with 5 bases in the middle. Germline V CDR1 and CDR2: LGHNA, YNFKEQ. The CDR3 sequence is CASSQVSTDTQYF. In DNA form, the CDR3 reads TGTGCCAGCAGCCAAGTCTCGACAGATACGCAGTATTTT.

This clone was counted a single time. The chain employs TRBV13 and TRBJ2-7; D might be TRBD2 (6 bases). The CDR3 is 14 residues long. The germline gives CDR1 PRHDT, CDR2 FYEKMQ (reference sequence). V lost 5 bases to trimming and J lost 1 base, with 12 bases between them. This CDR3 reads CASSPGGDSYEQYF. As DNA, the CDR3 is TGTGCCAGCAGCCCAGGAGGGGATTCCTACGAGCAGTACTTC.

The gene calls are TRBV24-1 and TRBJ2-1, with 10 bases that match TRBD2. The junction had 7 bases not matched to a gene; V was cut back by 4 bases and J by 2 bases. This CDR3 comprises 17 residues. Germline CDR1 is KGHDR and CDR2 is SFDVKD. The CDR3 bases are TGTGCCACCAGTGAGGCTAGCGGGAGAACCCCCTACAATGAGCAGTTCTTC. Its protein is CATSEASGRTPYNEQFF.

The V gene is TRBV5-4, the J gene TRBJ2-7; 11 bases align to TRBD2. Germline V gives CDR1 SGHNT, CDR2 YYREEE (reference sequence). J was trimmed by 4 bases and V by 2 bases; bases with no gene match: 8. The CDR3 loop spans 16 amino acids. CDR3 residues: CASSFGLAGTPYEQYF. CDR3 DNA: TGTGCCAGCAGCTTCGGACTAGCGGGTACCCCTTACGAGCAGTACTTC.

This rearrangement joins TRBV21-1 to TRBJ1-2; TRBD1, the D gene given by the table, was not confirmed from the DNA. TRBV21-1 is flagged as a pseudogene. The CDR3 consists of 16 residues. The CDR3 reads CASSNLPDSANYGYTF. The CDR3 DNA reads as TGTGCCAGCAGCAATCTTCCGGACAGCGCTAACTATGGCTACACCTTC.

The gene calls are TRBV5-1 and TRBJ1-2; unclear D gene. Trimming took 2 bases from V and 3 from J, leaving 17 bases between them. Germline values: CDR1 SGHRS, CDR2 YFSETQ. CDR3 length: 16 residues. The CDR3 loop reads CASSLSWQATHYGYTF. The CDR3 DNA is TGCGCCAGCAGCTTATCTTGGCAGGCCACCCACTATGGCTACACCTTC.

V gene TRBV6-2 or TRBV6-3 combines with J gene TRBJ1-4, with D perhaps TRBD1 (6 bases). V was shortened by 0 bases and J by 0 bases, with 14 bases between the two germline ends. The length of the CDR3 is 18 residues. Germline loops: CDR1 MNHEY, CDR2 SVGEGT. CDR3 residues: CASSYSGQGIATNEKLFF. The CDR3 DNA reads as TGTGCCAGCAGTTACTCGGGACAAGGAATTGCAACTAATGAAAAACTGTTTTTT.

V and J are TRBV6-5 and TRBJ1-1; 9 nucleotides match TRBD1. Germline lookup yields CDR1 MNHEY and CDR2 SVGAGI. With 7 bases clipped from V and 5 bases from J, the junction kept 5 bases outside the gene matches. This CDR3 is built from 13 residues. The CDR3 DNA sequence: TGTGCCAGCATCACAGGGGGCGGTACTGAAGCTTTCTTT. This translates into CASITGGGTEAFF.

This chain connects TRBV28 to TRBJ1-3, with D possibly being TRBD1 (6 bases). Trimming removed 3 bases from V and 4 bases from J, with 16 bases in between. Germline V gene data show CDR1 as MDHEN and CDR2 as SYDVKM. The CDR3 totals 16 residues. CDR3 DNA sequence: TGTGCCAGCAGTTTCCGCCCTCAGGGGTTAGGAAACACCATATATTTT. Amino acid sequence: CASSFRPQGLGNTIYF.

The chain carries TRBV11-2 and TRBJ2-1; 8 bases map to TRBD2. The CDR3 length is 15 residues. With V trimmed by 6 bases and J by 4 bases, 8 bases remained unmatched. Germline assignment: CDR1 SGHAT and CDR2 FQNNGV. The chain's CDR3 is CASRANLAGYNEQFF. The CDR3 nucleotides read TGTGCCAGCAGAGCGAACCTAGCGGGTTACAATGAGCAGTTCTTC.

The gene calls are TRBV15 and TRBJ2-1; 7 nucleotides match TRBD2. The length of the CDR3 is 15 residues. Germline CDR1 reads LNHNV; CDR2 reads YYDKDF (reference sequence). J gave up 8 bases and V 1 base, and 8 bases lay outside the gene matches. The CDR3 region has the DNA TGTGCCACCAGCAGAGGTGGGAGGGCCACCCATGAGCAGTTCTTC. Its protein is CATSRGGRATHEQFF.

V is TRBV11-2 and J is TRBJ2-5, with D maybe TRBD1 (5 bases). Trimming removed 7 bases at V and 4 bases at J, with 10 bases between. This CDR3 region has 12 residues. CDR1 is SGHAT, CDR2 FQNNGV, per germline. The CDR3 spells CASTSTGETQYF. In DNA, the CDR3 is TGTGCCAGCACCAGTACAGGAGAGACCCAGTACTTC.